The 24 T cell receptor beta chains listed next were all sequenced from one sample in a study of tumor-infiltrating lymphocytes in localized non-small cell lung cancer. Assay used: immunoSEQ multiplex PCR; TCRdb lists only in-frame clones, some missing. The data show roughly 13,000 clones, with around 76% seen just once and 13% to 15% held by the top ten. The specimen sequenced was uninvolved lung tissue not adjacent to the tumor. The receptors stem from a human donor with non-small cell lung cancer.

CDR3 residues: CASSLWGGEETQYF. The CDR3 DNA reads TGTGCCAGCAGTTTATGGGGGGGCGAAGAGACCCAGTACTTC. This chain uses TRBV28 with TRBJ2-5; D is tentatively TRBD1 or TRBD2 (6 bases each). Between the trimmed V and J ends, which lost 0 bases and 3 bases, there was a span of 8 bases. The germline V gene has CDR1 MDHEN and CDR2 SYDVKM. CDR3 length equals 14 residues.

V and J are TRBV5-1 and TRBJ2-7; TRBD2 matches at 11 bases. The J segment lost 7 bases and the V segment lost 2 bases, leaving 5 bases of the junction unmatched. The CDR3 consists of 14 residues. From germline, CDR1 is SGHRS and CDR2 YFSETQ. CDR3 amino acids: CASSFSGRADEQYF. CDR3 coding DNA: TGCGCCAGCAGCTTTAGCGGGAGGGCCGATGAGCAGTACTTC. Using reference TRBV5-1 and TRBJ2-7 for the parts outside the CDR3, the full variable domain is KAGVTQTPRYLIKTRGQQVTLSCSPISGHRSVSWYQQTPGQGLQFLFEYFSETQRNKGNFPGRFSGRQFSNSRSEMNVSTLELGDSALYLCASSFSGRADEQYFGPGTRLTVT.

The rearrangement uses TRBV30 and TRBJ2-7; maybe TRBD2 (5 bases). V gave up 0 bases and J gave up 6 bases, with 9 bases separating them. This CDR3 has 12 residues. The germline V gene encodes CDR1 GTSNPN and CDR2 SVGIG (reference sequence). CDR3 nucleotides: TGTGCCTGGAGTGTACTAGTTAGCGAGCAGTACTTC. It encodes CAWSVLVSEQYF.

This chain connects TRBV6-6 to TRBJ2-5; D is ambiguous. The CDR3 length is 14 residues. Germline CDR1 MNHNY, CDR2 SVGAGI (reference sequence). V was trimmed by 2 bases and J by 5 bases, leaving 12 bases between them. CDR3 sequence: CASSYAAMGETQYF. In DNA form, the CDR3 reads TGTGCCAGCAGTTACGCCGCCATGGGGGAGACCCAGTACTTC.

The V call is TRBV5-4, the J call TRBJ2-2; no firm D call. Trimming removed 0 bases at V and 1 base at J, with 7 bases between. Germline lookup yields CDR1 SGHNT and CDR2 YYREEE (reference sequence). This CDR3 has 15 amino acids. CDR3 nucleotide sequence: TGTGCCAGCAGCTTGGGGACCTTGAACACCGGGGAGCTGTTTTTT. Translation: CASSLGTLNTGELFF.

In its sample, this clone was seen a few times. The rearrangement uses TRBV25-1 and TRBJ1-1; tentative D call: TRBD1 (5 bases). This CDR3 contains 13 residues. Germline CDR1 and CDR2: MGHDK and SYGVNS. Trimming took 3 bases from V and 6 from J, leaving 11 bases between them. The CDR3 DNA reads TGTGCCAGCAGTGAGGCAGGGAGGCCTGAAGCTTTCTTT. As protein: CASSEAGRPEAFF. Full variable domain (remainder filled in from reference TRBV25-1 and TRBJ1-1): EADIYQTPRYLVIGTGKKITLECSQTMGHDKMYWYQQDPGMELHLIHYSYGVNSTEKGDLSSESTVSRIRTEHFPLTLESARPSHTSQYLCASSEAGRPEAFFGQGTRLTVV.

The CDR3 sequence is CASRGSGANVLTF. The CDR3 nucleotides are TGCGCCAGCAGAGGATCTGGGGCCAACGTCCTGACTTTC. The chain links TRBV10-2 to TRBJ2-6; D is undetermined. Trimming pared 6 bases from V and 1 base from J, leaving 4 bases between. In germline, CDR1 is WSHSY, CDR2 SAAADI. The CDR3 totals 13 residues.

This sequence joins TRBV11-2 and TRBJ2-2, with 9 bases matching TRBD1. This CDR3 contains 16 residues. Germline loops: CDR1 SGHAT, CDR2 FQNNGV. V lost 4 bases, J lost 6 bases, and 9 bases stayed unmatched. CDR3 nucleotide sequence: TGTGCCAGCAGCTCCGGGACAGGGTCGGTGGCCGGGGAGCTGTTTTTT. Translation: CASSSGTGSVAGELFF.

This clone has more than one count but fewer than ten. The gene calls are TRBV9 and TRBJ1-2, with 7 bases that match TRBD1. CDR3 length equals 15 residues. Per germline, CDR1 SGDLS and CDR2 YYNGEE. V shed 2 bases and J 3 bases; nucleotides not matched to a gene: 7. The DNA for the CDR3 is TGTGCCAGCAGCGTCCAAGGGGGCGCGGACTATGGCTACACCTTC. Its protein is CASSVQGGADYGYTF.

The rearrangement joins TRBV29-1 to TRBJ2-7; no firm D call. V was trimmed by 1 base and J by 6 bases, leaving 7 bases between them. Germline V lookup: CDR1 SQVTM, CDR2 ANQGSEA. The CDR3 consists of 11 residues. CDR3 region: CSVEGGSEQYF. The CDR3, as DNA: TGCAGCGTTGAAGGGGGATCCGAGCAGTACTTC.

The CDR3 protein is CASSPMAQNTEAFF. The CDR3 nucleotides read TGTGCCAGCAGCCCCATGGCCCAGAACACTGAAGCTTTCTTT. The rearrangement uses TRBV11-3 and TRBJ1-1; D uncertain. This CDR3 is built from 14 residues. Germline CDR1 SGHNT, CDR2 YENEEA. V lost 5 bases and J lost 1, with 11 bases in between.

The V and J genes are TRBV30 and TRBJ1-2; 8 bases map to TRBD1. Trimming at V came to 6 bases and at J to 8 bases, leaving 14 bases not matched to a gene. Germline CDR1 GTSNPN, CDR2 SVGIG (reference sequence). The CDR3 has 14 residues. CDR3 nucleotide sequence: TGTGCCTGTTGGACAGGGAATTGGGTAGGGGGCTACACCTTC. This translates into CACWTGNWVGGYTF.

The chain joins TRBV29-1 to TRBJ1-5; D is possibly TRBD1 (5 bases). Looked up from germline, CDR1 is SQVTM and CDR2 is ANQGSEA. The CDR3 is 14 amino acids. V was clipped by 6 bases and J by 3 bases, with 15 bases between them. The CDR3 DNA follows: TGCAGCGTAGGGGCCTCTAACCCCAATCAGCCCCAGCATTTT. Encoded protein: CSVGASNPNQPQHF.

The chain has TRBV30 and TRBJ2-2; possibly TRBD1 for D (6 bases). Trimming stripped 0 bases from V and 4 bases from J, with 21 bases between. Germline V gene sequence: CDR1 GTSNPN, CDR2 SVGIG (reference sequence). The CDR3 runs 18 residues. The CDR3 DNA reads TGTGCCTGGAGTGTAGGGCAGGGGAGTGGGTTGGTCACCGGGGAGCTGTTTTTT. Translating it yields CAWSVGQGSGLVTGELFF.

V usage is TRBV9 and J usage is TRBJ2-6; D is perhaps TRBD2 (6 bases). CDR1 and CDR2 (germline): SGDLS, YYNGEE. Trimming removed 2 bases at V and 0 bases at J, with 12 bases between. The CDR3 is 17 residues long. The CDR3: CASSVGGLNSGANVLTF. CDR3 coding DNA: TGTGCCAGCAGCGTGGGAGGATTGAACTCTGGGGCCAACGTCCTGACTTTC.

Relative to its sample, this clone is medium-sized (0.01 to 0.1%). This chain links TRBV28 with TRBJ1-5, with 8 positions matching TRBD1. The CDR3 has 17 residues. Germline V gives CDR1 MDHEN, CDR2 SYDVKM. Unmatched junction bases numbered 12, after V lost 6 bases and J lost 2 bases. The CDR3 bases are TGTGCCAGCAGGTTGGGGACAGGTTGGCTGCGCAATCAGCCCCAGCATTTT. Translated: CASRLGTGWLRNQPQHF.

V usage is TRBV5-1 and J usage is TRBJ2-7; no reliable D call. Germline CDR1 is SGHRS and CDR2 is YFSETQ. V lost 0 bases to trimming and J lost 2 bases, with 9 bases between them. This CDR3 comprises 14 residues. The CDR3 coding sequence is TGCGCCAGCAGCTTGGAGGCGAATACCTACGAGCAGTACTTC. This gives the protein CASSLEANTYEQYF.

This clone came up once. This chain joins TRBV7-2 and TRBJ2-7; possibly TRBD1 or TRBD2 for D (5 bases each). Trimming took 5 bases from V and 7 from J, leaving 18 bases between them. Per germline, CDR1 SGHTA and CDR2 FQGNSA. The CDR3 sequence is 14 residues long. The CDR3 DNA is TGTGCCAGCAGCATCGACCGGGGACCCCTGGAGCAGTACTTC. This sequence encodes CASSIDRGPLEQYF.

The chain has TRBV5-6 and TRBJ2-2, with D perhaps TRBD1 (6 bases). CDR1 is SGHDT, CDR2 YYEEEE, per germline. The germline V and J ends were trimmed by 4 bases and 3 bases, with 10 bases remaining between them. The CDR3 is 14 residues long. CDR3 DNA sequence: TGTGCCAGCAGCCTACAGGGTTACACCGGGGAGCTGTTTTTT. It yields the protein CASSLQGYTGELFF.

The chain recombines TRBV6-6 with TRBJ2-1, with 7 bases matching TRBD2. With V trimmed by 8 bases and J by 7 bases, 8 bases remained unmatched. This CDR3 has 13 residues. Germline V CDR1 and CDR2: MNHNY, SVGAGI (reference sequence). The CDR3 bases are TGTGCCAGCCGGGGGGAGTTTAAGAATGAGCAGTTCTTC. Translated, it gives CASRGEFKNEQFF.

The chain employs TRBV6-1 and TRBJ1-1; D unresolved. The CDR3 extends over 12 amino acids. Germline-derived CDR1 and CDR2 are MNHNS and SASEGT. V was pared by 4 bases and J by 10 bases, with 13 bases between. CDR3 amino acids: CASSGYWPGAFF. The CDR3 nucleotides are TGTGCCAGCAGTGGGTATTGGCCCGGAGCTTTCTTT.

The gene calls are TRBV25-1 and TRBJ1-1; TRBD1 matches 7 bases. Germline CDR1 reads MGHDK; CDR2 reads SYGVNS. With V trimmed by 4 bases and J by 3 bases, 8 bases remained unmatched. The CDR3 has 15 amino acids. The CDR3, as DNA: TGTGCCAGCAGTGTAGGGGGCGCCCCGGACACTGAAGCTTTCTTT. Encoded protein: CASSVGGAPDTEAFF.

The rearrangement joins TRBV29-1 to TRBJ1-5; 8 bases line up with TRBD1. Germline-derived CDR1 and CDR2 are SQVTM and ANQGSEA. CDR3 length: 16 amino acids. Unmatched junction bases numbered 10, after V lost 4 bases and J lost 2 bases. CDR3 DNA: TGCAGCGTTGCCGGGACAGGAACCTGGGGCAATCAGCCCCAGCATTTT. Translated, it gives CSVAGTGTWGNQPQHF.

The chain joins TRBV2 to TRBJ1-2; D unclear. The CDR3 runs 11 residues. Germline V lookup: CDR1 SNHLY, CDR2 FYNNEI. V was shortened by 6 bases and J by 7 bases, with 9 bases between the two germline ends. For the CDR3, the DNA is TGTGCCAGCAGCAGGATAGGTGGCTACACCTTC. Protein: CASSRIGGYTF.